The present T cell receptor (beta chain) was sequenced within a study of cytomegalovirus exposure and HLA in healthy donors. Findings and caveats of the study: Reports showed the classifier diagnosing cytomegalovirus status with high specificity and sensitivity.

The donors were in the roughly 110-subject validation cohort, distinct from the 666-subject first cohort. Generated by immunoSEQ multiplex PCR, the TCRdb table keeps only in-frame clones and is missing some. The profile shows 150,000 to 200,000 clones, 85% of them singletons. Concerning this clone itself: Its matching antigen is unknown.

The source is a man aged 18 to 35 in good health and CMV-seropositive. Material for sequencing was PBMCs.

CDR3: CASSQVRPAGDTQYF. The CDR3, as DNA: TGTGCCAGCAGCCAAGTCCGCCCGGCGGGGGATACGCAGTATTTT. The rearrangement links TRBV14 to TRBJ2-3; possible D gene TRBD2, 6 bases. Germline V gene data show CDR1 as SGHDN and CDR2 as FVKESK. V dropped 1 base and J dropped 6 bases, with 14 bases sitting between them. The CDR3 loop spans 15 amino acids.